This is a list of T cell receptor beta chains from one sample in a study of blood T cell repertoires in COVID-19. Clones were read by immunoSEQ multiplex PCR, and TCRdb kept only the in-frame ones, dropping some. In the table there are about 300,000 clones, roughly nine tenths of which are singletons. The specimen sequenced was peripheral blood. The receptors were gathered from a woman aged 25 to 39 with COVID-19, enrolled during active disease. Both conserved end residues are part of each CDR3. Fields, in order: J gene, D gene, clone size, V gene, CDR3 protein, CDR3 DNA. The D gene is left open where the match is weak. Clone size is shown for a subset of rows, as once, few, many or a class of expanded clone.

TRBJ1-1 | TRBD1 | once | TRBV28 | CASSSNFQGAWNTEAFF | TGTGCCAGCAGTTCTAACTTCCAGGGGGCTTGGAACACTGAAGCTTTCTTT
TRBJ2-4 | TRBD1 | NA | TRBV5-1 | CASSLDRGNIQYF | TGCGCCAGCAGCTTGGACAGGGGGAACATTCAGTACTTC
TRBJ2-1 | TRBD2 | NA | TRBV3-1/TRBV3-2 | CASSQGTSGALYNEQFF | TGTGCCAGCAGCCAAGGTACTAGCGGGGCTCTCTACAATGAGCAGTTCTTC
TRBJ1-1 | NA | NA | TRBV12-3/TRBV12-4 | CASSLDPGVEAFF | TGTGCCAGCAGTTTAGACCCGGGAGTCGAAGCTTTCTTT
TRBJ1-6 | TRBD1 | NA | TRBV5-4 | CASSITGDHSPLHF | TGTGCCAGCAGCATCACAGGGGACCATTCACCCCTCCACTTT
TRBJ2-1 | TRBD2 | NA | TRBV30 | CAWSVGTSGRIPYNEQFF | TGTGCCTGGAGTGTGGGGACTAGCGGGAGGATACCCTACAATGAGCAGTTCTTC
TRBJ1-5 | NA | NA | TRBV6-5 | CASGWGQGNQPQHF | TGTGCCAGCGGGTGGGGGCAAGGCAATCAGCCCCAGCATTTT
TRBJ1-1 | NA | NA | TRBV4-1 | CASSQDIRQSTEAFF | TGCGCCAGCAGCCAAGATATCCGACAGAGCACTGAAGCTTTCTTT
TRBJ1-1 | NA | once | TRBV27 | CASSQGAGPEAFF | TGTGCCAGCAGCCAAGGGGCGGGGCCTGAAGCTTTCTTT
TRBJ1-2 | TRBD1 | NA | TRBV27 | CASSWGQEGYGYTF | TGTGCCAGCAGTTGGGGACAGGAGGGCTATGGCTACACCTTC
TRBJ1-2 | NA | few | TRBV28 | CASSPGQGNYGYTF | TGTGCCAGCAGCCCAGGCCAGGGGAACTATGGCTACACCTTC
TRBJ2-1 | NA | NA | TRBV19 | CASSSSDHNEQFF | TGTGCCAGTAGCTCTAGCGACCACAATGAGCAGTTCTTC
TRBJ1-1 | NA | NA | TRBV30 | CAWSVEQGAFF | TGTGCCTGGAGTGTAGAACAGGGAGCTTTCTTT
TRBJ1-2 | NA | once | TRBV29-1 | CSAEGSYGYTF | TGCAGCGCTGAGGGCAGCTATGGCTACACCTTC
TRBJ2-5 | NA | NA | TRBV27 | CASSLGSPIETQYF | TGTGCCAGCAGTTTAGGTAGTCCCATTGAGACCCAGTACTTC